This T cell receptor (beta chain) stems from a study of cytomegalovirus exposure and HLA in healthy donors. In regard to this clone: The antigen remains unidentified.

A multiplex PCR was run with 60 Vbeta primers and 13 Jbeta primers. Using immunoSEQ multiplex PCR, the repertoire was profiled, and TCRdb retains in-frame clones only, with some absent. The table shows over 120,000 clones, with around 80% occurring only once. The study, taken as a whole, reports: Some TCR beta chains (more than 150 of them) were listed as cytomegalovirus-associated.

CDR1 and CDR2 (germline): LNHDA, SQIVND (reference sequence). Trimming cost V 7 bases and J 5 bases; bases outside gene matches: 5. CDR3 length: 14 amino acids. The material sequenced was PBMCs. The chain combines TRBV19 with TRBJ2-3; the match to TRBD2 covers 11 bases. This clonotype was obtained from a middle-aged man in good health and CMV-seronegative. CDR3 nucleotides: TGTGCCAGTACTAGCGGGGGGCTGGGAGATACGCAGTATTTT. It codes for CASTSGGLGDTQYF.